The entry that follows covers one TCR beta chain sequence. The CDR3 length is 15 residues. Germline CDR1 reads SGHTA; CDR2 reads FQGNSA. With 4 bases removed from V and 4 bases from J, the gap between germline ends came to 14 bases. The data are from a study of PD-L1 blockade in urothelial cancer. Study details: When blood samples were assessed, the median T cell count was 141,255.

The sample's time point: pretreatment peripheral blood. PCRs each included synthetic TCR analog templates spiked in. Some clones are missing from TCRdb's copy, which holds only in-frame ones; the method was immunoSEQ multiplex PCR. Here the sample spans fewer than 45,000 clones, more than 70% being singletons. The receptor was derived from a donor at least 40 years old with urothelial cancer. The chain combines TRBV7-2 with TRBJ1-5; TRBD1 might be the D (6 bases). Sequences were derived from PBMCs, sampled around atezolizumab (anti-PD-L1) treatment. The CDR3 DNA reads TGTGCCAGCAGCTCGGCAGGGGCGAGGAATCAGCCCCAGCATTTT. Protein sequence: CASSSAGARNQPQHF.